A selection of T cell receptor beta chains follows, all from one sample in a study of blood T cell repertoires in COVID-19. Sequencing was performed with immunoSEQ multiplex PCR; in TCRdb, only in-frame clones are kept and a portion is missing. Among 55,000 to 70,000 clones listed, 85% to 90% were seen once. Material for sequencing was peripheral blood. Receptors originate from a woman aged 50 to 65 with active or convalescent COVID-19. The CDR3 runs from the conserved cysteine through the conserved F or W. A D gene is named only where the DNA matches it firmly. The size of a clone is reported for some rows only, either as once, few or many, or as a class for expanded clones.

D	V	size	J	DNA	CDR3
NA	TRBV7-3	once	TRBJ2-3	TGTGCCAGCAGCTTAGCGGGCAGCACAGATACGCAGTATTTT	CASSLAGSTDTQYF
NA	TRBV7-9	NA	TRBJ1-5	TGTGCCAGCAGCTTAGGGGCACAGGCCCAGCATTTT	CASSLGAQAQHF
NA	TRBV11-2	NA	TRBJ2-2	TGTGCCAGCAGCTCGCTGACTGGGAACACCGGGGAGCTGTTTTTT	CASSSLTGNTGELFF
NA	TRBV3-1/TRBV3-2	NA	TRBJ2-1	TGTGCCAGCAGCCGAGACCTAGGTAATGAGCAGTTCTTC	CASSRDLGNEQFF
NA	TRBV19	once	TRBJ1-4	TGTGCCAGTAGGTCAGGGCCTCCTAATGAAAAACTGTTTTTT	CASRSGPPNEKLFF
TRBD1	TRBV9	NA	TRBJ2-2	TGTGCCAGCAGCGTAAACGTAGGGGGCGGGACCGGGGAGCTGTTTTTT	CASSVNVGGGTGELFF
NA	TRBV19	NA	TRBJ1-2	TGTGCCAGTAACATAGGGGACAATGCTAACTATGGCTACACCTTC	CASNIGDNANYGYTF
NA	TRBV27	few	TRBJ2-7	TGTGCCAGCAGTGCACGACAGACCTACGAGCAGTACTTC	CASSARQTYEQYF
NA	TRBV5-5	NA	TRBJ2-5	TGTGCCAGCAGCTCGGGGGATTCTGGACGCCCGGGAGAGACCCAGTACTTC	CASSSGDSGRPGETQYF
TRBD1	TRBV5-1	NA	TRBJ2-1	TGCGCCAGCAGCGCCCTACCAACAGGGGCAGGTGAGCAGTTCTTC	CASSALPTGAGEQFF
TRBD1	TRBV28	NA	TRBJ1-5	TGTGCCAGCAGAACAGGGGGTACCGGGCAGCCCCAGCATTTT	CASRTGGTGQPQHF
TRBD1	TRBV7-9	NA	TRBJ1-4	TGTGCCAGCAGCCCGAGACAGGGCGGGGGGAATGAAAAACTGTTTTTT	CASSPRQGGGNEKLFF
TRBD2	TRBV5-5	NA	TRBJ2-7	TGTGCCAGCAGCTTGGAGGAGGTGGCGGGGACTAGCTTCCACGAGCAGTACTTC	CASSLEEVAGTSFHEQYF
TRBD2	TRBV30	NA	TRBJ2-1	TGTGCCCTACCCTCACTAGCGGGAGGGCCGGGTGAGCAGTTCTTC	CALPSLAGGPGEQFF
TRBD2	TRBV7-9	few	TRBJ2-2	TGTGCCAGCAGCTTTTTGGGCGGGAGGGCGAACACCGGGGAGCTGTTTTTT	CASSFLGGRANTGELFF
TRBD1	TRBV7-8	NA	TRBJ2-2	TGTGCCAGCAGCCAAACGACAGGGAACGCGAACACCGGGGAGCTGTTTTTT	CASSQTTGNANTGELFF
TRBD2	TRBV7-3	NA	TRBJ2-1	TGTGCCAGCAGCTTAGAGGCTAGCGGGAGCTATGAGCAGTTCTTC	CASSLEASGSYEQFF
TRBD2	TRBV5-8	NA	TRBJ2-1	TGTGCCAGCAGCTTGACTAGCGGGAGGGCCTTTGAGCAGTTCTTC	CASSLTSGRAFEQFF
TRBD2	TRBV18	NA	TRBJ2-2	TGTGCCAGCTCACCCCTAGCGGGAGAGAACACCGGGGAGCTGTTTTTT	CASSPLAGENTGELFF
NA	TRBV28	few	TRBJ1-2	TGTGCCAGCAGTCAGACAGAAACCGCTAACTATGGCTACACCTTC	CASSQTETANYGYTF
TRBD1	TRBV3-1/TRBV3-2	NA	TRBJ1-3	TGTGCCAGCAGCCAAGGCGAGACAGGGTTTAGAAACACCATATATTTT	CASSQGETGFRNTIYF
NA	TRBV30	NA	TRBJ2-5	TGTGCCTGGAGTGGCGGTGCGGGACAAGAGACCCAGTACTTC	CAWSGGAGQETQYF
NA	TRBV3-1/TRBV3-2	NA	TRBJ1-6	TGTGCCAGCAGCCAAGGTTGGAACAGGGCGGATTCACCCCTCCACTTT	CASSQGWNRADSPLHF
NA	TRBV9	NA	TRBJ2-7	TGTGCCAGCAGCGTAGGGAGCGGAACCTACGAGCAGTACTTC	CASSVGSGTYEQYF
NA	TRBV5-1	once	TRBJ2-7	TGCGCCAGCAGCCTGGGTATAGGAGCGACTACTTACGAGCAGTACTTC	CASSLGIGATTYEQYF
TRBD2	TRBV7-3	NA	TRBJ2-1	TGTGCCAGCAGCACGTCAGCGGGAGGGTTTAGTAATGAGCAGTTCTTC	CASSTSAGGFSNEQFF
NA	TRBV21-1	NA	TRBJ1-6	TGTGCCAGCAGCAAAGAAGGAGGGAGGATGAGCTCACCCCTCCACTTT	CASSKEGGRMSSPLHF
NA	TRBV7-3	NA	TRBJ1-1	TGTGCCAGCAGCTCACAGGGTTACACTGAAGCTTTCTTT	CASSSQGYTEAFF
NA	TRBV2	NA	TRBJ1-1	TGTGCCAGCACTCCTGACGGGGGGGGCACTGAAGCTTTCTTT	CASTPDGGGTEAFF
NA	TRBV27	NA	TRBJ2-5	TGTGCCAGCAGTTACGCGGGGGGACAGGGTGTCGAGACCCAGTACTTC	CASSYAGGQGVETQYF
TRBD1	TRBV3-1/TRBV3-2	NA	TRBJ2-1	TGTGCCAGCAGCTTATCCACCTTGGACAGGGGGCGTTGGGGTGAGCAGTTCTTC	CASSLSTLDRGRWGEQFF
NA	TRBV7-9	NA	TRBJ1-6	TGTGCCAGCAGCTTTGGTGGGGGGATGAATTCACCCCTCCACTTT	CASSFGGGMNSPLHF
NA	TRBV14	NA	TRBJ2-7	TGTGCCAGCAGCCAAGTTCGGGGTACCCAGCGTAACGAGCAGTACTTC	CASSQVRGTQRNEQYF
NA	TRBV6-7	NA	TRBJ1-6	TGTGCCTCCTCCCCTCACAGGGCGGATAATTCACCCCTCCACTTT	CASSPHRADNSPLHF
NA	TRBV9	NA	TRBJ2-7	TGTGCCAGCAGCCCTCTAGCGAGAGCCTTTTCGGGCGAGCAGTACTTC	CASSPLARAFSGEQYF
TRBD1	TRBV11-2	NA	TRBJ2-7	TGTGCCAGCAGTAGACCCGGTGGACAGGGAGTCTACGAGCAGTACTTC	CASSRPGGQGVYEQYF
TRBD2	TRBV24-1	NA	TRBJ2-5	TGTGCCACCAGTGATTTGCTTACCAGCGGGGGAGGAGAGACCCAGTACTTC	CATSDLLTSGGGETQYF
TRBD2	TRBV11-2	NA	TRBJ2-7	TGTGCCAGCAGCTCCCTAGCGGGAGTTTCCTACGAGCAGTACTTC	CASSSLAGVSYEQYF
TRBD2	TRBV7-9	NA	TRBJ2-7	TGTGCCAGCAGCTTATCGGGAGGTAGATCCTACGAGCAGTACTTC	CASSLSGGRSYEQYF
NA	TRBV7-2	NA	TRBJ2-7	TGTGCCAGCAGCTTAGTAGCGATCAGCTCCTACGAGCAGTACTTC	CASSLVAISSYEQYF
TRBD2	TRBV7-6	NA	TRBJ2-3	TGTGCCAGCAGCTCCCGGACTAGCGGGAGTGCAGATACGCAGTATTTT	CASSSRTSGSADTQYF
TRBD1	TRBV2	NA	TRBJ1-1	TGTGCCAGCAGCGTTGGACAGGGGGCCCGGGAAGCTTTCTTT	CASSVGQGAREAFF
NA	TRBV5-8	NA	TRBJ1-5	TGTGCCAGCAGCTTGGACAGGGGCAATCAGCCCCAGCATTTT	CASSLDRGNQPQHF
NA	TRBV18	NA	TRBJ2-5	TGTGCCAGCTCACGAGAAGTACAAGAGACCCAGTACTTC	CASSREVQETQYF
NA	TRBV5-1	NA	TRBJ2-7	TGCGCCAGCAGCTTGACCAATAGACTAGTCCCCCCCTACGAGCAGTACTTC	CASSLTNRLVPPYEQYF
NA	TRBV30	once	TRBJ1-1	TGTGCCTTGCAGGACCTGGGGGGTTCGTCGAACACTGAAGCTTTCTTT	CALQDLGGSSNTEAFF
TRBD2	TRBV5-1	NA	TRBJ2-7	TGCGCCAGCAGCTCGAGGACTAGCGGGGCTTACGAGCAGTACTTC	CASSSRTSGAYEQYF